These T cell receptor beta chains were read from a single sample in a study of T cell responses to AZD1222 COVID-19 vaccine. Clones were read by immunoSEQ multiplex PCR, and TCRdb kept only the in-frame ones, dropping some. The table shows 150,000 or so clones, with less than 95% occurring only once. Sample: peripheral blood, taken on day 0 of AZD1222 vaccination. These receptors were collected from an adult in good health. Both conserved end residues are part of each CDR3. The D gene is left open where the match is weak. Clone size is shown for a subset of rows, as once, few, many or a class of expanded clone.

>TRBJ2-3|13|TRBD2|TRBV11-3|once
CASSSRTSGTQYF
TGTGCCAGCAGCTCGAGGACTAGCGGGACGCAGTATTTT
>TRBJ2-1|16|NA|TRBV7-8|NA
CASSFHGPRVYNEQFF
TGTGCCAGCAGCTTCCACGGGCCTAGGGTCTACAATGAGCAGTTCTTC
>TRBJ2-7|17|TRBD2|TRBV7-2|NA
CASSSPWGSGSRYEQYF
TGTGCCAGCAGCTCTCCCTGGGGGAGCGGGAGTAGGTACGAGCAGTACTTC
>TRBJ1-5|14|TRBD1|TRBV5-8|NA
CASSLQGAGQPQHF
TGTGCCAGCAGCTTGCAGGGGGCGGGTCAGCCCCAGCATTTT
>TRBJ2-1|15|NA|TRBV7-9|NA
CASSWPARGYNEQFF
TGTGCCAGCAGCTGGCCGGCACGAGGTTACAATGAGCAGTTCTTC
>TRBJ2-5|13|NA|TRBV9|NA
CASSPRLGETQYF
TGTGCCAGCAGCCCGCGACTGGGAGAGACCCAGTACTTC
>TRBJ1-1|13|NA|TRBV12-3/TRBV12-4|NA
CASSPRGWTEAFF
TGTGCCAGCAGTCCCAGGGGTTGGACTGAAGCTTTCTTT
>TRBJ2-5|14|NA|TRBV5-4|NA
CASSLKQTQETQYF
TGTGCCAGCAGTCTGAAGCAGACCCAAGAGACCCAGTACTTC
>TRBJ2-7|14|NA|TRBV28|NA
CASSPADNSYEQYF
TGTGCCAGCAGTCCCGCCGACAACTCCTACGAGCAGTACTTC
>TRBJ2-2|14|TRBD2|TRBV2|NA
CASTTSGDTGELFF
TGTGCCAGCACGACTAGCGGGGACACCGGGGAGCTGTTTTTT
>TRBJ1-4|15|NA|TRBV3-1/TRBV3-2|NA
CASSLYKGTNEKLFF
TGTGCCAGCAGCCTGTACAAAGGGACTAATGAAAAACTGTTTTTT
>TRBJ2-7|14|NA|TRBV7-2|NA
CASSLVAMTYEQYF
TGTGCCAGCAGCTTAGTGGCCATGACCTACGAGCAGTACTTC
>TRBJ2-2|16|NA|TRBV9|NA
CASSYRQAPASGELFF
TGTGCCAGCAGCTACCGACAGGCCCCAGCCAGCGGGGAGCTGTTTTTT
>TRBJ1-3|13|NA|TRBV6-6|NA
CASSADGGNTIYF
TGTGCCAGCAGTGCGGACGGGGGAAACACCATATATTTT
>TRBJ2-5|18|NA|TRBV11-2|NA
CASSLIQNRAARRASQYF
TGTGCCAGCAGCTTAATCCAGAACAGGGCCGCTCGGAGGGCGTCCCAGTACTTC
>TRBJ1-2|12|NA|TRBV29-1|NA
CSVDPSLRGYTF
TGCAGCGTTGACCCCAGTCTTCGGGGCTACACCTTC
>TRBJ2-1|13|NA|TRBV5-1|once
CASNRQGYNEQFF
TGCGCCAGCAATCGCCAGGGATACAATGAGCAGTTCTTC
>TRBJ2-5|14|TRBD2|TRBV25-1|NA
CASSTSGSGATQYF
TGTGCCAGCAGTACTAGCGGGAGCGGGGCGACCCAGTACTTC
>TRBJ1-1|16|NA|TRBV28|NA
CASSPPGGPMNTEAFF
TGTGCCAGCAGTCCTCCGGGGGGGCCCATGAACACTGAAGCTTTCTTT
>TRBJ2-1|17|NA|TRBV9|NA
CASSVGGRGAPYNEQFF
TGTGCCAGCAGCGTAGGAGGACGGGGGGCCCCCTACAATGAGCAGTTCTTC
>TRBJ2-7|12|NA|TRBV5-6|NA
CASSPQGNEQYF
TGTGCCAGCAGCCCTCAGGGGAACGAGCAGTACTTC
>TRBJ1-5|14|NA|TRBV7-9|NA
CASSLGSNNQPQHF
TGTGCCAGCAGCTTAGGTAGTAACAATCAGCCCCAGCATTTT
>TRBJ2-1|15|TRBD2|TRBV27|NA
CASGGVLAGVGEQFF
TGTGCCAGCGGCGGGGTACTAGCGGGAGTGGGTGAGCAGTTCTTC
>TRBJ1-1|14|NA|TRBV7-9|NA
CASSLVVAGTEAFF
TGTGCCAGCAGCTTAGTCGTTGCGGGGACTGAAGCTTTCTTT
>TRBJ1-6|15|NA|TRBV20-1|NA
CSASIEGPLNSPLHF
TGCAGTGCTAGTATAGAGGGCCCGCTTAATTCACCCCTCCACTTT
>TRBJ1-5|15|TRBD1|TRBV19|NA
CASDDRGAYNQPQHF
TGTGCCAGCGACGACAGGGGTGCTTACAATCAGCCCCAGCATTTT
>TRBJ2-1|15|TRBD1|TRBV5-4|once
CASTTGGASYNEQFF
TGTGCCAGCACGACAGGGGGGGCCTCCTACAATGAGCAGTTCTTC
>TRBJ1-3|16|NA|TRBV5-4|NA
CASSSLGPGDGNTIYF
TGTGCCAGCAGCTCATTGGGCCCAGGGGACGGAAACACCATATATTTT
>TRBJ2-2|14|NA|TRBV7-3|NA
CASSFERNTGELFF
TGTGCCAGCAGCTTTGAGAGGAACACCGGGGAGCTGTTTTTT
>TRBJ1-1|13|NA|TRBV11-2|NA
CASSFSENTEAFF
TGTGCCAGCAGCTTTAGTGAGAACACTGAAGCTTTCTTT
>TRBJ2-7|16|TRBD1|TRBV7-2|few
CASSLVRQGQVGEQYF
TGTGCCAGCAGCTTAGTCAGACAGGGACAGGTTGGCGAGCAGTACTTC
>TRBJ2-1|15|NA|TRBV18|NA
CASSPQAQGTNEQFF
TGTGCCAGCTCACCCCAGGCCCAGGGTACCAATGAGCAGTTCTTC
>TRBJ1-2|12|NA|TRBV18|NA
CASSPSGGGYTF
TGTGCCAGCTCACCAAGTGGGGGTGGCTACACCTTC
>TRBJ2-7|13|NA|TRBV5-6|NA
CASSLGVGYEQYF
TGTGCCAGCAGCTTGGGGGTCGGGTACGAGCAGTACTTC
>TRBJ1-6|15|NA|TRBV6-5|NA
CASRGNRDQGSPLHF
TGTGCCAGCAGAGGTAACAGGGATCAGGGATCACCCCTCCACTTT
>TRBJ1-6|15|NA|TRBV30|NA
CASYYTAAYNSPLHF
TGTGCCTCTTACTACACCGCGGCGTATAATTCACCCCTCCACTTT
>TRBJ2-5|13|NA|TRBV7-6|once
CASSSPGTALKYF
TGTGCCAGCAGCTCTCCCGGGACCGCCCTGAAGTACTTC
>TRBJ2-1|17|NA|TRBV9|once
CASSVATGEGPYNEQFF
TGTGCCAGCAGCGTAGCTACAGGGGAGGGCCCCTACAATGAGCAGTTCTTC
>TRBJ2-3|13|NA|TRBV6-6|NA
CATTRRVTDTQYF
TGTGCCACCACACGCAGGGTCACAGATACGCAGTATTTT
>TRBJ2-6|18|NA|TRBV19|NA
CASRAVGRGEAGANVLTF
TGTGCCAGTAGGGCGGTCGGGAGAGGGGAAGCCGGGGCCAACGTCCTGACTTTC
>TRBJ2-1|17|TRBD2|TRBV2|NA
CASSEPPVAGGINEQFF
TGTGCCAGCAGTGAACCCCCGGTAGCGGGAGGAATCAATGAGCAGTTCTTC
>TRBJ1-1|13|NA|TRBV3-1/TRBV3-2|NA
CASSQGAGTEAFF
TGTGCCAGCAGCCAGGGGGCAGGTACTGAAGCTTTCTTT